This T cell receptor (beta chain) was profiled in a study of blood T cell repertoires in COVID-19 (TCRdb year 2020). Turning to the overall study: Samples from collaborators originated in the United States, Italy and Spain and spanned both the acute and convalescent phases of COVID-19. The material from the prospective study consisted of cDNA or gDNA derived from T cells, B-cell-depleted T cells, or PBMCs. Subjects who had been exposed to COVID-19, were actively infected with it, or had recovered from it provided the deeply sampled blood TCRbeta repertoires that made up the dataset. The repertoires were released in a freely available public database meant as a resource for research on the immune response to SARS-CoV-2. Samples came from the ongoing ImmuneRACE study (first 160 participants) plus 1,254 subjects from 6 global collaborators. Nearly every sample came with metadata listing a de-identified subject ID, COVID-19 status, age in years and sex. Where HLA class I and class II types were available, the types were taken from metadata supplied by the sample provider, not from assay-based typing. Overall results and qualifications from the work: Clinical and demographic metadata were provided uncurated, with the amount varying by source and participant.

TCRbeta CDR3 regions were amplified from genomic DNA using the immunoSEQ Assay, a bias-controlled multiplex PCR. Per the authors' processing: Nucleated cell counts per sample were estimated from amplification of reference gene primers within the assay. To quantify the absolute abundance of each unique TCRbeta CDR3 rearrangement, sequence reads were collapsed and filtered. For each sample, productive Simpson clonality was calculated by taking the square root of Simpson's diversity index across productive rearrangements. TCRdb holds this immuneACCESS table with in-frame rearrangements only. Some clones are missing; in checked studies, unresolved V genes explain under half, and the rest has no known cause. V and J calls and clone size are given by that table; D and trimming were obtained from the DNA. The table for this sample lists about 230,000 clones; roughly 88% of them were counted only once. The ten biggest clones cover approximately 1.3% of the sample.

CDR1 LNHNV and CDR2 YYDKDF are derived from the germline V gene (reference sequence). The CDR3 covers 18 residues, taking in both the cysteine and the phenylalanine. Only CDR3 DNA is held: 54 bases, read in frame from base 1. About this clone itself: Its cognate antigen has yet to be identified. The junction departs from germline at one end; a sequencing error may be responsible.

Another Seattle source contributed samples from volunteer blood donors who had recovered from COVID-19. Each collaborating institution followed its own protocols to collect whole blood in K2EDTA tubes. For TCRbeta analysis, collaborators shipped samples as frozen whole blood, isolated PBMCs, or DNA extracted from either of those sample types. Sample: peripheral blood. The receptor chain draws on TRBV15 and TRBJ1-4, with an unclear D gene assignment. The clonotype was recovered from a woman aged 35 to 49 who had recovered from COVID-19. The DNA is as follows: TGTGCCACCAGCAGATCTTCCCTAAACACGGAACTAATACGGGGAACCCCTTTT. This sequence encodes CATSRSSLNTELIRGTPF.